This TCR beta chain came from a study of identical twins (dated by TCRdb to about 2016). The study in broad terms: The study deep-sequenced TCR alpha and beta repertoires from monozygotic twins, unrelated adults of various ages and cord blood to test whether fetal clonotypes persist. To rule out contamination, the twin experiments were replicated at different times with different library preparation protocols. Results the study describes overall, beyond this receptor: Invariant T cells such as MAIT and iNKT could partly confound zero-insertion analyses, though diverse VJ usage argued against this for most clonotypes. Compared with coincidental sharing between unrelated individuals, out-of-frame TCR alpha sequences shared between twins showed an excess of sequences with low generation probability. Because the same donors could not be followed over many years, the conclusions relied on cross-sectional statistical analysis. The excess sharing between twins in beta out-of-frame sequences was weaker because fewer shared sequences reduced the signal-to-noise ratio. Fewer insertions were carried by abundant cord blood beta clonotypes, a similar but weaker trend appeared in young adult naive repertoires, and no such trend appeared in memory repertoires. In monozygotic twins, recombination models systematically underestimated out-of-frame TCR alpha sharing, but the models matched the sharing seen between unrelated individuals.

Library method: 5' RACE. The sample was run on an Illumina HiSeq 2000. Template switching introduced a universal primer binding site; the final cDNA contained a unique molecular identifier, enabling accurate counting of TCR cDNA molecules. First-strand cDNA for TCR alpha and beta chains was synthesized from specific primers in the conserved constant-segment region. To control for contamination, each cDNA library was double barcoded with a SMART-Mk sample barcode plus Illumina barcodes. TruSeq adapter sequences, together with Illumina sample barcodes, were added in two successive PCR steps. TCR alpha and beta cDNA libraries were sequenced on the Illumina HiSeq platform with custom primers. Per the authors' processing: MiGEC processed the raw reads to extract unique molecular identifiers, while MiXCR was used to determine the CDR3 positions. Recombination models were inferred per individual with the repgenHMM and IGoR tools using an EM algorithm. Shared clonotypes were analyzed with the tcR package in R, and sharing was normalized by the product of cloneset sizes. To study raw recombination without the effects of thymic and clonal selection, out-of-frame nonproductive sequences were analyzed. TCRdb cleaned the public reads at Q25 with fastp, built clones with MiXCR and kept in-frame beta chains. Each CDR3 protein gets just one entry, which takes the most common genes and DNA from the rows behind it. The V and J calls reflect TCRdb's pipeline rather than the authors' work. Here the sample has 510,000 or so distinct CDR3 sequences; 15% occur a single time. About 0.4% of the sample lies in the top ten.

CDR1 LGHDT and CDR2 YNNKEL are derived from the germline V gene (reference sequence). The CDR3 goes from the cysteine to the phenylalanine over 16 residues. CDR3 DNA is the only sequence kept; it has 48 bases, read in frame from the first base. Relative to germline, V is missing 4 bases and J is missing 6 bases, with 12 bases of the junction outside any gene match. This clonotype was found a few times. Its antigen target is currently unknown. No base quality values were provided; no much bigger clone lies one nucleotide off. All donors were healthy Caucasians. Three pairs of female monozygotic twins, all aged about 18 to 29 years, made up the twin cohort. CD4+ and CD8+ T cell populations were isolated with positive isolation kits from Invitrogen. These same records also appear under a second study, on yellow fever vaccine responses in identical twins. Per the second study: The authors reported that the T cell response to vaccination in identical twins appeared partly convergent and partly personalized. Focusing on identical twins, the study followed the T cell clones that responded to the vaccine, and did so with precision.

The source material was CD4+ T cells sorted from blood. The receptor was isolated from a woman younger than 35 in good health. The rearrangement combines TRBV3-1 with TRBJ2-4; TRBD1 fits 7 bases in the junction. The DNA sequence reads TGTGCCAGCAGCCCTTATAACCGGGACAGTAGAAACATTCAGTACTTC. This sequence encodes CASSPYNRDSRNIQYF.